This TCR beta chain was sequenced for a study of early T cells in non-severe SARS-CoV-2 infection (dated by TCRdb to about 2021). With respect to the entire study: Bulk RNA from unsorted whole blood was used for TCR sequencing, so alpha and beta chains could not be paired. What the research found in general, with its limitations: VDJdb matching was skewed toward anti-spike CD8 responses and likely underestimated virus-specific expansions by missing private and CD4 specificities.

This was a case-control study nested in a cohort of healthcare workers in London, UK, who had nasopharyngeal swab PCR tests and blood samples taken every week. Healthcare workers were recruited during the week of the UK lockdown, between 23 and 31 March 2020, and followed weekly for up to roughly 16 weeks. The germline V gene supplies CDR1 SNHLY and CDR2 FYNNEI. From its cysteine to its phenylalanine, the CDR3 spans 14 amino acids. Of the read, only the CDR3 DNA is kept; its 42 bases are in frame from base 1. At the junction V is shortened by 5 bases and J by 2 bases, with 11 bases in between. The method was 5' RACE. Instrument used: NextSeq 500. In the TCR library protocol, unique molecular identifiers were attached to individual cDNA molecules to correct for PCR bias and sequencing error. TCR alpha and beta chains were both sequenced, and the abundances of alpha and beta sequences in each sample were closely correlated with each other. On the study's bioinformatics: V gene, J gene and CDR3 annotation of TCR sequences was performed with Decombinator V4. Expanded TCRs were defined as changing significantly between any two time points under a Poisson model with p below 0.0001. TCR abundances were normalised to the total number of TCRs sequenced per sample and were expressed as counts per million. MAIT TCRs were defined by TRAV1-2 paired with TRAJ12, TRAJ20 or TRAJ33, and iNKT TCRs by TRAV10 paired with TRAJ18. VDJdb, accessed 1 November 2021, was searched for CMV, EBV and SARS-CoV-2 annotated TCRs, with TCRs annotated for multiple antigens excluded. Using fastp trimming at Q25 and MiXCR clonotype assembly, TCRdb reanalyzed the public sequencing data and kept in-frame beta chains. Records with the same CDR3 protein are collapsed into one entry carrying the most frequent genes and DNA. These V and J calls derive from TCRdb rather than the authors' analysis. This sample comprises under 70,000 distinct CDR3 sequences, about 13% of them detected only once. The ten biggest clones cover approximately 8.5% of the sample.

The table lists this clonotype with many counts. Its antigen is unknown. Per-nucleotide qualities are absent, and no much larger clonotype sits a single base away. This specimen consisted of whole blood, obtained at baseline. This receptor was identified in an adult who was a healthcare worker with PCR-confirmed SARS-CoV-2 infection or an uninfected control (not recorded which). The receptor chain draws on TRBV2 and TRBJ2-3, with no confident D gene call. Read as DNA, the sequence is TGTGCCAGCAGTAGATCGTTAGCCACAGATACGCAGTATTTT. Its product reads: CASSRSLATDTQYF.